The source of this T cell receptor (beta chain) is a study of blood T cell repertoires in COVID-19. Study details: Researchers got acute and convalescent COVID-19 samples from the United States, Italy and Spain. The analysed material was cDNA or gDNA that came from T cells, B-cell-depleted T cells, or PBMCs.

The Seattle site enrolled patients during active infection and followed them longitudinally. Original handling: Researchers report that nucleated cell counts were estimated from reference gene primer amplification. Method: immunoSEQ multiplex PCR; TCRdb's copy keeps in-frame clones and lacks some. V, J and clone size are taken as reported in that table, and D and trimming were inferred from the DNA itself. The sample contains approximately 440,000 clones, around 89% of which appear only once. The sequence derives from a woman in her forties or fifties with COVID-19, enrolled during active disease. The sequencing sample was made of peripheral blood.

The DNA of the CDR3 is TGTGCCAGCAGTGTCAGCGGGGGCCCTAGCACAGATACGCAGTATTTT. This translates into CASSVSGGPSTDTQYF. V gene TRBV27 combines with J gene TRBJ2-3; 8 nucleotides agree with TRBD2. This CDR3 region has 16 residues. Germline assignment: CDR1 MNHEY and CDR2 SMNVEV (reference sequence). V lost 5 bases, J lost 0 bases, and 7 bases stayed unmatched.